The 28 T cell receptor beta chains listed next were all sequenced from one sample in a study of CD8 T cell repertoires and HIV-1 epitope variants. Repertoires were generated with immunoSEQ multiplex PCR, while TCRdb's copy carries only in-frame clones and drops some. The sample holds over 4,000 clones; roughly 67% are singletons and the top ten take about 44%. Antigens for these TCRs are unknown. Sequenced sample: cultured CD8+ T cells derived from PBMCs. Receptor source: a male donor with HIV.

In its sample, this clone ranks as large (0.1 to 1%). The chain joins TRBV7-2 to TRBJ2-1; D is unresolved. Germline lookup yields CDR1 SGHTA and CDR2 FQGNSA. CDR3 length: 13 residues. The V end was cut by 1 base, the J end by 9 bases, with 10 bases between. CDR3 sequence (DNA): TGTGCCAGCAGCTTAGACGGTGCCAGTGAGCAGTTCTTC. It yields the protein CASSLDGASEQFF.

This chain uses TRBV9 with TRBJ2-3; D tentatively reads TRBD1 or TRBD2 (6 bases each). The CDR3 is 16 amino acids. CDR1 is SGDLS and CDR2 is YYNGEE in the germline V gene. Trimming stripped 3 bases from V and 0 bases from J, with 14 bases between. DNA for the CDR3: TGTGCCAGCAGCGCAGGGGCGGGGATTAGCACAGATACGCAGTATTTT. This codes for CASSAGAGISTDTQYF.

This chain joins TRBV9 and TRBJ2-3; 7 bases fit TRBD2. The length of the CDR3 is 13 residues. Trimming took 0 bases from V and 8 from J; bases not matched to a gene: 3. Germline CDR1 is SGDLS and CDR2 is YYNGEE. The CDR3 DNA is TGTGCCAGCAGCGTAGGTGGCGGGAGTACGCAGTATTTT. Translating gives CASSVGGGSTQYF.

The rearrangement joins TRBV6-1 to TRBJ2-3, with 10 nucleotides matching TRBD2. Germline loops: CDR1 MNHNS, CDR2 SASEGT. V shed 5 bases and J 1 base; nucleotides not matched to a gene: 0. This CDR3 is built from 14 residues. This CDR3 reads CASSLAGGTDTQYF. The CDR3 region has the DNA TGTGCCAGCAGTCTAGCGGGGGGCACAGATACGCAGTATTTT.

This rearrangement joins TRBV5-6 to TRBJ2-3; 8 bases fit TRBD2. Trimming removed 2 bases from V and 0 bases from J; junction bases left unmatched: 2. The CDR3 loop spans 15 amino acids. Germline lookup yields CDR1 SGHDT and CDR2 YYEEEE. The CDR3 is CASSFRTSSTDTQYF. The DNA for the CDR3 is TGTGCCAGCAGCTTCCGGACTAGCAGCACAGATACGCAGTATTTT.

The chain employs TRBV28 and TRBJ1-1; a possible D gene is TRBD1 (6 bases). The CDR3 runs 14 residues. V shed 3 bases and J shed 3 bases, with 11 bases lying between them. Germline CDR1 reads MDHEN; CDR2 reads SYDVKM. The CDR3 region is CASSFLAGDTEAFF. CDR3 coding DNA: TGTGCCAGCAGTTTTCTAGCAGGGGACACTGAAGCTTTCTTT.

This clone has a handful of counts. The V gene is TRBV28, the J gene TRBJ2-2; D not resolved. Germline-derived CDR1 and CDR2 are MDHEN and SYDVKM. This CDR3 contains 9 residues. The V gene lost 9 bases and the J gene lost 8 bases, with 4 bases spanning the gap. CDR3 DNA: TGTGCCAGAGGGGGGGAGCTGTTTTTT. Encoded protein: CARGGELFF.

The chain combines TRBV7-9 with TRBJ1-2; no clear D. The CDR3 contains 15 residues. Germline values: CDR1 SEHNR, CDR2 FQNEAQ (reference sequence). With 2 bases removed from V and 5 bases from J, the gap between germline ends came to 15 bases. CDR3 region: CASSLLGVAVYGYTF. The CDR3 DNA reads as TGTGCCAGCAGCTTACTTGGGGTAGCCGTTTATGGCTACACCTTC.

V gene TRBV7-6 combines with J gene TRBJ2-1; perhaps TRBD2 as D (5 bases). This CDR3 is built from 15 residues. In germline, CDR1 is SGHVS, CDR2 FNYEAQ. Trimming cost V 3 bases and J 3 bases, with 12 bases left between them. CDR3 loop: CASSFESGLYNEQFF. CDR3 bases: TGTGCCAGCAGCTTCGAAAGCGGTCTCTACAATGAGCAGTTCTTC.

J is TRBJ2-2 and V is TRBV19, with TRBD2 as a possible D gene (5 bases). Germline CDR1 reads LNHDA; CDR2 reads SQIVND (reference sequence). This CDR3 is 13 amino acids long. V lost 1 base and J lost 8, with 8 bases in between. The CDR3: CASSIGGPGELFF. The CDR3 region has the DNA TGTGCCAGTAGTATAGGAGGGCCTGGGGAGCTGTTTTTT. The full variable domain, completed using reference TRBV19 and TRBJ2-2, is DGGITQSPKYLFRKEGQNVTLSCEQNLNHDAMYWYRQDPGQGLRLIYYSQIVNDFQKGDIAEGYSVSREKKESFPLTVTSAQKNPTAFYLCASSIGGPGELFFGEGSRLTVL.

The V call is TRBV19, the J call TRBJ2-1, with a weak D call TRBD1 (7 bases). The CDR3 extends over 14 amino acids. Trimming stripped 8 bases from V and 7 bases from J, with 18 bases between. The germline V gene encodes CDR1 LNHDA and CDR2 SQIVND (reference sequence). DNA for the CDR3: TGTGCCAGTGCCGAAGGAGGGGGCGTAAATGAGCAGTTCTTC. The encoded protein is CASAEGGGVNEQFF. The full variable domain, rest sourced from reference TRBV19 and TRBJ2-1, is DGGITQSPKYLFRKEGQNVTLSCEQNLNHDAMYWYRQDPGQGLRLIYYSQIVNDFQKGDIAEGYSVSREKKESFPLTVTSAQKNPTAFYLCASAEGGGVNEQFFGPGTRLTVL.

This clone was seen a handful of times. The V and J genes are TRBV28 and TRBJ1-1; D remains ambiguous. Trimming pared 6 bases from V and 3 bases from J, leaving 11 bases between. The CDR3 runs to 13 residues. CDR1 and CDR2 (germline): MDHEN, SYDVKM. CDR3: CASSPSGYTEAFF. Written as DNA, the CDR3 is TGTGCCAGCAGCCCCTCTGGGTACACTGAAGCTTTCTTT.

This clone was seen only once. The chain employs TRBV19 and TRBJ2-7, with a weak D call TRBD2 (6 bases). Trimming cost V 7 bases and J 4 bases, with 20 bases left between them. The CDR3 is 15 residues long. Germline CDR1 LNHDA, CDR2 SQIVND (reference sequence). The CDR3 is CASTPSGDNGYEQYF. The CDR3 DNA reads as TGTGCCAGTACCCCATCGGGGGATAACGGGTACGAGCAGTACTTC.

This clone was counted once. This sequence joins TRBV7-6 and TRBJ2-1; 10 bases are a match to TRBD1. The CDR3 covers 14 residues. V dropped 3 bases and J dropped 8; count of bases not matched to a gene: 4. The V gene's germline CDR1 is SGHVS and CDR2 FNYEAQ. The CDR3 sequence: CASSFGTGVDEQFF. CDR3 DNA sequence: TGTGCCAGCAGCTTTGGGACAGGGGTCGATGAGCAGTTCTTC.

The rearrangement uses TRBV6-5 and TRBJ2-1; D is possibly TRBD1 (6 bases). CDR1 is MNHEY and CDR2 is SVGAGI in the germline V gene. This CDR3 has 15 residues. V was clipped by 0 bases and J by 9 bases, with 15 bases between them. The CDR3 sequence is CASSYSYRGSREQFF. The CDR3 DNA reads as TGTGCCAGCAGTTACTCGTATAGGGGGTCGCGTGAGCAGTTCTTC.

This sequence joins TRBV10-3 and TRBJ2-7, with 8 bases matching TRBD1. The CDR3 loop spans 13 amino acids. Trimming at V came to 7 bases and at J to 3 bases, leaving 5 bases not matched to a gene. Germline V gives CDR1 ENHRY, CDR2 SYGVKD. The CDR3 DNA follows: TGTGCCATCAATTCCGGACAGGGCTACGAGCAGTACTTC. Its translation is CAINSGQGYEQYF.

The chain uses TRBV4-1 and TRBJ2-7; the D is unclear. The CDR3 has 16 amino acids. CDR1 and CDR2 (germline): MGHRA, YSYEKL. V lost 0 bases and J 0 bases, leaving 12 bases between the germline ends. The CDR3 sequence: CASSQDYLGLSYEQYF. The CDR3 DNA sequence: TGCGCCAGCAGCCAAGATTACCTCGGCCTCTCCTACGAGCAGTACTTC.

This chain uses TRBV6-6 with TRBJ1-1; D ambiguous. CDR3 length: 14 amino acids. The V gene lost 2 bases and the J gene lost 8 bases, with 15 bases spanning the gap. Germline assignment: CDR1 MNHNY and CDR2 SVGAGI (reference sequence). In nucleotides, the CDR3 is TGTGCCAGCAGTTACGGGCTAGGCGGGGTCGAAGCTTTCTTT. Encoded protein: CASSYGLGGVEAFF.

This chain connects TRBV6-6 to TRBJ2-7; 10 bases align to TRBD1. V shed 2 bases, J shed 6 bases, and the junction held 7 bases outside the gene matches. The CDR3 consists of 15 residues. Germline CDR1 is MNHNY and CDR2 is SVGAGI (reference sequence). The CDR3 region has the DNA TGTGCCAGCAGTTACGAAGGGACAGGGGAGATCGAGCAGTACTTC. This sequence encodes CASSYEGTGEIEQYF.

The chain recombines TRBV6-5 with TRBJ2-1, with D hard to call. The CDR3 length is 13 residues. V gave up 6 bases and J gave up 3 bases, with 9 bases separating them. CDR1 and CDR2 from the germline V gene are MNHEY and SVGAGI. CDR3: CASSYGRYNEQFF. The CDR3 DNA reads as TGTGCCAGCAGCTATGGCCGCTACAATGAGCAGTTCTTC.

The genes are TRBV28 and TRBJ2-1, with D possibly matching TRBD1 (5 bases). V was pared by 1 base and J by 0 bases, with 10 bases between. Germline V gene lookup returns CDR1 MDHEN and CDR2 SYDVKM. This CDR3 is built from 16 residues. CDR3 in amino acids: CASSLYQGSSYNEQFF. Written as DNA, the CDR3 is TGTGCCAGCAGTTTATACCAGGGAAGCTCCTACAATGAGCAGTTCTTC.

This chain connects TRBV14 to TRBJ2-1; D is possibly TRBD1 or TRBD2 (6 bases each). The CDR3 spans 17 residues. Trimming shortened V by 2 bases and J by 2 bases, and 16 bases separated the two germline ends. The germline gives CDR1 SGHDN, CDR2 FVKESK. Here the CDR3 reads CASSQSPGGVTYNEQFF. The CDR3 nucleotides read TGTGCCAGCAGCCAAAGCCCCGGGGGCGTAACCTACAATGAGCAGTTCTTC.

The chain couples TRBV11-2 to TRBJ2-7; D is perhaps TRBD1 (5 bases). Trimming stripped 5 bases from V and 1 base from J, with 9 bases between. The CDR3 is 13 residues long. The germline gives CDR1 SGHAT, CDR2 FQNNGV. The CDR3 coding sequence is TGTGCCAGCAGCCCAGGGTTATCCTACGAGCAGTACTTC. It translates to CASSPGLSYEQYF.

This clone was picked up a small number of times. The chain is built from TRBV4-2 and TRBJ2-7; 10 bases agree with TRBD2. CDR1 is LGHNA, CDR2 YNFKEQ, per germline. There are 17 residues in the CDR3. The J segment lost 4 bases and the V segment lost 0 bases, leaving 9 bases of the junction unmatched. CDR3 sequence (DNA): TGTGCCAGCAGCCAAGATCCGTATAGCGGGGGGAGGTACGAGCAGTACTTC. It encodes CASSQDPYSGGRYEQYF.

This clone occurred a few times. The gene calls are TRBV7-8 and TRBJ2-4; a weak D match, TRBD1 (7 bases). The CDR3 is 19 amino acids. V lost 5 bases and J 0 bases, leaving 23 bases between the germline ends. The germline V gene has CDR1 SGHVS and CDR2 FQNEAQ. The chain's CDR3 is CASSPQPTGEVEAKNIQYF. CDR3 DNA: TGTGCCAGCAGCCCCCAACCTACAGGGGAGGTTGAAGCCAAAAACATTCAGTACTTC.

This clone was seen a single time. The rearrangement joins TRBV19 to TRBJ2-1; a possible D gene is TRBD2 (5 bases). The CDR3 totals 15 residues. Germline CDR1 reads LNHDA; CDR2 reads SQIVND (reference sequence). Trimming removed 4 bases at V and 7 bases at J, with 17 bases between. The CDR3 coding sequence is TGTGCCAGTAGTAAGGCGGGCCTCCTTTTTAATGAGCAGTTCTTC. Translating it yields CASSKAGLLFNEQFF.

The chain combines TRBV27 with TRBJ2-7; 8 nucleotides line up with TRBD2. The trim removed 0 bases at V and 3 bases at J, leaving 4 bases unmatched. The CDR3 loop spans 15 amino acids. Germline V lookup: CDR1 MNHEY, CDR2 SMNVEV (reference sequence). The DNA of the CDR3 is TGTGCCAGCAGTTTATCTCCTAGCGGGTTCTACGAGCAGTACTTC. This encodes CASSLSPSGFYEQYF.

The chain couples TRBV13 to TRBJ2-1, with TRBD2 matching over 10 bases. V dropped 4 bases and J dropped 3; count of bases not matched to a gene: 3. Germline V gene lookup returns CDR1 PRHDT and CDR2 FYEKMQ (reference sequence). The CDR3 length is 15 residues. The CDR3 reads CASSSSGRGYNEQFF. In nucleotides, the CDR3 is TGTGCCAGCAGCTCTAGCGGGAGAGGCTACAATGAGCAGTTCTTC. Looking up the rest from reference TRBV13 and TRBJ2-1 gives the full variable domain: AAGVIQSPRHLIKEKRETATLKCYPIPRHDTVYWYQQGPGQDPQFLISFYEKMQSDKGSIPDRFSAQQFSDYHSELNMSSLELGDSALYFCASSSSGRGYNEQFFGPGTRLTVL.